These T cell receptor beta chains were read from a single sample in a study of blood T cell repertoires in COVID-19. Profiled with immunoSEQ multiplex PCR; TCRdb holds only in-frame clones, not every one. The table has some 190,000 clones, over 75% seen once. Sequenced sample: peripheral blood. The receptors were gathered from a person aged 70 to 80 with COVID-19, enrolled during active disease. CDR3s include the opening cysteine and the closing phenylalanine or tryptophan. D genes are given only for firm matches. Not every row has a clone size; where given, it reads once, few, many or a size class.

CDR3: CASSLSPIRGPGANVLTF
DNA: TGTGCCAGCAGTTTATCCCCAATAAGGGGGCCTGGGGCCAACGTCCTGACTTTC
J: TRBJ2-6
V: TRBV27
D: TRBD1
size: .

CDR3: CASTRTPSDEQYF
DNA: TGTGCCAGCACTAGGACACCGTCGGACGAGCAGTACTTC
J: TRBJ2-7
V: TRBV28
D: .
size: .

CDR3: CATQRVGGPDTQYF
DNA: TGTGCCACCCAGCGGGTCGGCGGGCCAGATACGCAGTATTTT
J: TRBJ2-3
V: TRBV28
D: .
size: .

CDR3: CSVAGLAGNTDTQYF
DNA: TGCAGCGTTGCCGGACTAGCGGGGAACACAGATACGCAGTATTTT
J: TRBJ2-3
V: TRBV29-1
D: TRBD2
size: few

CDR3: CASSPGTGNQPQHF
DNA: TGTGCCAGCAGTCCCGGGACAGGGAATCAGCCCCAGCATTTT
J: TRBJ1-5
V: TRBV27
D: TRBD1
size: once

CDR3: CASSPDGREGYGYTF
DNA: TGCGCCAGCAGCCCGGACGGCAGGGAGGGCTATGGCTACACCTTC
J: TRBJ1-2
V: TRBV5-1
D: .
size: .

CDR3: CASSYLALTDNEQFF
DNA: TGTGCCAGCAGCTACCTAGCCTTGACCGACAATGAGCAGTTCTTC
J: TRBJ2-1
V: TRBV7-9
D: .
size: once

CDR3: CSVAVSNQPQHF
DNA: TGCAGCGTTGCAGTTAGCAATCAGCCCCAGCATTTT
J: TRBJ1-5
V: TRBV29-1
D: .
size: .

CDR3: CARRGYTGELFF
DNA: TGTGCCCGACGAGGGTATACCGGGGAGCTGTTTTTT
J: TRBJ2-2
V: TRBV30
D: .
size: .

CDR3: CASSQDRGNEKLFF
DNA: TGTGCCAGCAGCCAAGACAGGGGTAATGAAAAACTGTTTTTT
J: TRBJ1-4
V: TRBV27
D: TRBD1
size: .

CDR3: CASRTGNQPQHF
DNA: TGTGCCAGCAGGACAGGGAATCAGCCCCAGCATTTT
J: TRBJ1-5
V: TRBV12-3/TRBV12-4
D: TRBD1
size: once

CDR3: CASSKNRGGSYEQYF
DNA: TGTGCCAGCAGCAAAAACAGGGGAGGATCCTACGAGCAGTACTTC
J: TRBJ2-7
V: TRBV21-1
D: .
size: .

CDR3: CASSAGSSATYEQYF
DNA: TGTGCCAGCAGCGCGGGGTCGTCGGCGACCTACGAGCAGTACTTC
J: TRBJ2-7
V: TRBV9
D: .
size: .

CDR3: CASSDPGQGASGELFF
DNA: TGTGCCAGCAGCGATCCGGGACAGGGGGCTTCCGGGGAGCTGTTTTTT
J: TRBJ2-2
V: TRBV11-3
D: TRBD1
size: .

CDR3: CASGPLDRDYGYTF
DNA: TGCGCCAGCGGCCCCCTCGACAGGGACTATGGCTACACCTTC
J: TRBJ1-2
V: TRBV5-1
D: TRBD1
size: once

CDR3: CATRERTAGAEAFF
DNA: TGTGCCACCCGGGAGCGAACCGCTGGCGCTGAAGCTTTCTTT
J: TRBJ1-1
V: TRBV24-1
D: .
size: .

CDR3: CASSLSGRAPNEQFF
DNA: TGTGCCAGCAGCTTAAGCGGGAGGGCCCCCAATGAGCAGTTCTTC
J: TRBJ2-1
V: TRBV7-9
D: TRBD2
size: .

CDR3: CSVTSGSSYNEQFF
DNA: TGCAGCGTTACTAGCGGGAGCTCCTACAATGAGCAGTTCTTC
J: TRBJ2-1
V: TRBV29-1
D: TRBD2
size: .

CDR3: CASSVRFGVRETQYF
DNA: TGTGCCAGCAGCGTAAGGTTCGGGGTCAGGGAGACCCAGTACTTC
J: TRBJ2-5
V: TRBV9
D: .
size: few

CDR3: CASSLAQETQYF
DNA: TGTGCCAGCAGCCTGGCACAAGAGACCCAGTACTTC
J: TRBJ2-5
V: TRBV7-8
D: .
size: .

CDR3: CASSLRGTAGELFF
DNA: TGTGCCAGCAGTTTAAGGGGAACGGCCGGGGAGCTGTTTTTT
J: TRBJ2-2
V: TRBV28
D: .
size: .

CDR3: CASPQTGYSNQPQHF
DNA: TGTGCCAGCCCACAAACGGGTTATAGCAATCAGCCCCAGCATTTT
J: TRBJ1-5
V: TRBV3-1/TRBV3-2
D: .
size: .

CDR3: CASSLLSAQHF
DNA: TGTGCCAGCAGTTTACTTTCGGCCCAGCATTTT
J: TRBJ1-5
V: TRBV28
D: .
size: .

CDR3: CASRGGMRSGYEQYF
DNA: TGTGCCAGTAGAGGGGGTATGCGGTCGGGCTACGAGCAGTACTTC
J: TRBJ2-7
V: TRBV19
D: .
size: few

CDR3: CASKGQGATEAFF
DNA: TGCGCCAGCAAAGGACAGGGAGCCACTGAAGCTTTCTTT
J: TRBJ1-1
V: TRBV10-2
D: TRBD1
size: .

CDR3: CASSSPTRDPSYEQYF
DNA: TGTGCCAGCAGTTCCCCGACTAGGGATCCTTCCTACGAGCAGTACTTC
J: TRBJ2-7
V: TRBV6-6
D: .
size: .

CDR3: CASSPPGLPNEQFF
DNA: TGTGCCAGCTCACCACCGGGACTTCCGAATGAGCAGTTCTTC
J: TRBJ2-1
V: TRBV18
D: .
size: .

CDR3: CASSVLGGFDEQFF
DNA: TGTGCCAGCAGTGTTTTGGGGGGATTCGATGAGCAGTTCTTC
J: TRBJ2-1
V: TRBV2
D: .
size: .

CDR3: CASSLNRGNTIYF
DNA: TGTGCCAGCAGCTTGAACAGGGGAAACACCATATATTTT
J: TRBJ1-3
V: TRBV7-3
D: .
size: .

CDR3: CASSPRWTGNNDGYTF
DNA: TGTGCCAGCAGTCCCCGGTGGACAGGGAATAACGATGGCTACACCTTC
J: TRBJ1-2
V: TRBV28
D: TRBD1
size: once

CDR3: CASSQDLANTGELFF
DNA: TGCGCCAGCAGCCAAGATCTTGCGAACACCGGGGAGCTGTTTTTT
J: TRBJ2-2
V: TRBV4-3
D: .
size: .

CDR3: CASSTSPLYQETQYF
DNA: TGTGCCAGTAGCACTAGCCCGCTGTACCAAGAGACCCAGTACTTC
J: TRBJ2-5
V: TRBV6-5
D: .
size: .

CDR3: CASSIVASGQETQYF
DNA: TGTGCCAGTAGTATAGTCGCTAGCGGGCAAGAGACCCAGTACTTC
J: TRBJ2-5
V: TRBV19
D: TRBD2
size: .

CDR3: CASSLSPGSLATGNTIYF
DNA: TGCGCCAGCAGCTTGTCTCCGGGATCCCTCGCGACGGGAAACACCATATATTTT
J: TRBJ1-3
V: TRBV5-1
D: .
size: .